Listed below are T cell receptor beta chains from one sample, sequenced in a study of blood T cell repertoires in COVID-19. The method was immunoSEQ multiplex PCR; TCRdb's version includes in-frame clones alone and lacks a portion of them. The data hold approximately 400,000 clones, with around nine tenths observed a single time. Sequencing was carried out using PBMCs or T cells enriched from blood (not recorded which). The receptor source for this set is a woman under 30 who had recovered from COVID-19. CDR3s include the opening cysteine and the closing phenylalanine or tryptophan. Fields, in order: D gene, clone size, J gene, V gene, CDR3 protein, CDR3 DNA. D genes are given only for firm matches. Size is stated for part of the rows, as once, few or many counts, or as a class when the clone is expanded.

d_gene: .; abundance: .; j_gene: TRBJ1-4; v_gene: TRBV10-1; CDR3aa: CASSDGNEKLFF; CDR3nt: TGCGCCAGCAGTGACGGTAATGAAAAACTGTTTTTT
d_gene: .; abundance: .; j_gene: TRBJ1-6; v_gene: TRBV6-6; CDR3aa: CASSPFKWTATNPPLHF; CDR3nt: TGTGCCAGCAGTCCATTTAAATGGACAGCCACTAATCCACCCCTCCACTTT
d_gene: TRBD1; abundance: .; j_gene: TRBJ1-5; v_gene: TRBV9; CDR3aa: CASSVEPRTGGRNNQPQHF; CDR3nt: TGTGCCAGCAGCGTAGAGCCACGGACAGGGGGCAGGAACAATCAGCCCCAGCATTTT
d_gene: .; abundance: .; j_gene: TRBJ2-5; v_gene: TRBV7-9; CDR3aa: CASSLLYGNERETQYF; CDR3nt: TGTGCCAGCAGCTTGCTTTACGGGAATGAGAGAGAGACCCAGTACTTC
d_gene: TRBD2; abundance: .; j_gene: TRBJ2-4; v_gene: TRBV5-1; CDR3aa: CASSRKLAGGPLSKNIQYF; CDR3nt: TGCGCCAGCAGCCGGAAGCTAGCGGGGGGGCCCCTATCCAAAAACATTCAGTACTTC
d_gene: .; abundance: once; j_gene: TRBJ2-3; v_gene: TRBV5-4; CDR3aa: CASSFGTHTDTQYF; CDR3nt: TGTGCCAGCAGCTTCGGGACTCACACAGATACGCAGTATTTT
d_gene: TRBD1; abundance: .; j_gene: TRBJ2-3; v_gene: TRBV7-3; CDR3aa: CASRPDRGTDTQYF; CDR3nt: TGTGCCAGCAGACCGGACAGGGGGACAGATACGCAGTATTTT
d_gene: TRBD1; abundance: once; j_gene: TRBJ1-1; v_gene: TRBV11-2; CDR3aa: CASSFLDRVGTEAFF; CDR3nt: TGTGCCAGCAGCTTCTTGGACAGGGTGGGCACTGAAGCTTTCTTT
d_gene: .; abundance: .; j_gene: TRBJ2-5; v_gene: TRBV4-1; CDR3aa: CASATGPTRAETQYF; CDR3nt: TGCGCCAGCGCGACAGGACCCACGCGGGCAGAGACCCAGTACTTC
d_gene: TRBD1; abundance: once; j_gene: TRBJ2-7; v_gene: TRBV4-1; CDR3aa: CASSPGQGSSYEQYF; CDR3nt: TGCGCCAGCAGCCCCGGACAGGGGAGCTCCTACGAGCAGTACTTC
d_gene: .; abundance: once; j_gene: TRBJ1-1; v_gene: TRBV7-3; CDR3aa: CASSLRRYTEAFF; CDR3nt: TGTGCCAGCAGCTTACGCCGGTACACTGAAGCTTTCTTT
d_gene: TRBD1; abundance: .; j_gene: TRBJ1-1; v_gene: TRBV4-2; CDR3aa: CASSQNRGYTEAFF; CDR3nt: TGTGCCAGCAGCCAAAACAGGGGGTACACTGAAGCTTTCTTT
d_gene: TRBD1; abundance: .; j_gene: TRBJ1-5; v_gene: TRBV19; CDR3aa: CASSTTGDQPQHF; CDR3nt: TGTGCCAGTAGTACTACAGGGGATCAGCCCCAGCATTTT
d_gene: .; abundance: .; j_gene: TRBJ2-1; v_gene: TRBV5-4; CDR3aa: CASSLKTGDNEQFF; CDR3nt: TGTGCCAGCAGCTTGAAGACAGGAGACAATGAGCAGTTCTTC
d_gene: .; abundance: few; j_gene: TRBJ2-7; v_gene: TRBV5-1; CDR3aa: CASSLALDRLYEQYF; CDR3nt: TGCGCCAGCAGCTTGGCCTTGGACAGACTCTACGAGCAGTACTTC
d_gene: .; abundance: .; j_gene: TRBJ2-1; v_gene: TRBV6-5; CDR3aa: CASSYGGGNEQFF; CDR3nt: TGTGCCAGCAGTTACGGGGGAGGAAATGAGCAGTTCTTC
d_gene: TRBD2; abundance: .; j_gene: TRBJ2-5; v_gene: TRBV11-2; CDR3aa: CASSTSSGVTGTQYF; CDR3nt: TGTGCCAGCAGCACTTCTAGCGGAGTAACAGGGACCCAGTACTTC
d_gene: .; abundance: few; j_gene: TRBJ1-2; v_gene: TRBV27; CDR3aa: CASSYAGASSGYTF; CDR3nt: TGTGCCAGCAGTTATGCAGGGGCCTCCTCTGGCTACACCTTC
d_gene: .; abundance: .; j_gene: TRBJ2-2; v_gene: TRBV19; CDR3aa: CASSISGGRNTGELFF; CDR3nt: TGTGCCAGTAGTATCAGTGGGGGCCGGAACACCGGGGAGCTGTTTTTT
d_gene: .; abundance: .; j_gene: TRBJ2-7; v_gene: TRBV2; CDR3aa: CASSGGSHYEQYF; CDR3nt: TGTGCCAGCAGTGGGGGCAGCCACTACGAGCAGTACTTC
d_gene: TRBD2; abundance: .; j_gene: TRBJ2-1; v_gene: TRBV9; CDR3aa: CASSASGTSINEQFF; CDR3nt: TGTGCCAGCAGCGCTTCCGGGACTAGCATAAATGAGCAGTTCTTC
d_gene: TRBD1; abundance: once; j_gene: TRBJ1-3; v_gene: TRBV3-1/TRBV3-2; CDR3aa: CASSRDRGYSGNTIYF; CDR3nt: TGTGCCAGCAGTCGGGACAGGGGGTACTCTGGAAACACCATATATTTT
d_gene: .; abundance: .; j_gene: TRBJ2-3; v_gene: TRBV4-1; CDR3aa: CASSRATDTQYF; CDR3nt: TGCGCCAGCAGCCGAGCGACAGATACGCAGTATTTT
d_gene: .; abundance: .; j_gene: TRBJ1-1; v_gene: TRBV28; CDR3aa: CASNTYTGEAFF; CDR3nt: TGTGCCAGCAATACGTATACAGGCGAAGCTTTCTTT
d_gene: .; abundance: .; j_gene: TRBJ2-2; v_gene: TRBV27; CDR3aa: CASSFRGTGELFF; CDR3nt: TGTGCCAGCAGTTTTCGGGGCACCGGGGAGCTGTTTTTT
d_gene: .; abundance: .; j_gene: TRBJ2-7; v_gene: TRBV11-3; CDR3aa: CASSLGASYEQYF; CDR3nt: TGTGCCAGCAGCTTGGGGGCCTCCTACGAGCAGTACTTC
d_gene: TRBD1; abundance: once; j_gene: TRBJ2-1; v_gene: TRBV4-2; CDR3aa: CASSQLGQDNEQFF; CDR3nt: TGTGCCAGCAGCCAGCTGGGACAGGACAATGAGCAGTTCTTC
d_gene: TRBD1; abundance: .; j_gene: TRBJ1-5; v_gene: TRBV7-2; CDR3aa: CASSSLVGTVQPQHF; CDR3nt: TGTGCCAGCAGCTCCTTAGTCGGGACAGTGCAGCCCCAGCATTTT
d_gene: TRBD2; abundance: .; j_gene: TRBJ2-1; v_gene: TRBV2; CDR3aa: CASRSGGSEQFF; CDR3nt: TGTGCCAGTAGGAGCGGGGGGTCTGAGCAGTTCTTC
d_gene: .; abundance: .; j_gene: TRBJ1-1; v_gene: TRBV3-1/TRBV3-2; CDR3aa: CASRSDRNTEAFF; CDR3nt: TGTGCCAGCCGAAGTGACAGGAACACTGAAGCTTTCTTT
d_gene: .; abundance: .; j_gene: TRBJ1-4; v_gene: TRBV27; CDR3aa: CASSLMPGNEKLFF; CDR3nt: TGTGCCAGCAGTTTAATGCCGGGGAACGAAAAACTGTTTTTT
d_gene: .; abundance: .; j_gene: TRBJ1-3; v_gene: TRBV9; CDR3aa: CASSSRGGGATGNTIYF; CDR3nt: TGTGCCAGCAGCTCTCGCGGCGGGGGGGCAACTGGAAACACCATATATTTT
d_gene: TRBD1; abundance: .; j_gene: TRBJ2-2; v_gene: TRBV6-2/TRBV6-3; CDR3aa: CASSRIEGAYGTGELFF; CDR3nt: TGTGCCAGCAGTCGCATAGAGGGGGCGTATGGCACCGGGGAGCTGTTTTTT
d_gene: .; abundance: .; j_gene: TRBJ1-2; v_gene: TRBV18; CDR3aa: CASSPPADYGYTF; CDR3nt: TGTGCCAGCTCACCCCCCGCAGACTATGGCTACACCTTC
d_gene: .; abundance: few; j_gene: TRBJ1-2; v_gene: TRBV27; CDR3aa: CASSLTGLGANYGYTF; CDR3nt: TGTGCCAGCAGTTTAACAGGGCTGGGAGCTAACTATGGCTACACCTTC
d_gene: TRBD2; abundance: .; j_gene: TRBJ2-7; v_gene: TRBV19; CDR3aa: CASRREGPSSYEQYF; CDR3nt: TGTGCCAGTAGAAGGGAGGGACCCTCCTCCTACGAGCAGTACTTC
d_gene: .; abundance: once; j_gene: TRBJ2-7; v_gene: TRBV9; CDR3aa: CASSAPSVEQYF; CDR3nt: TGTGCCAGCAGCGCCCCTTCCGTCGAGCAGTACTTC
d_gene: .; abundance: few; j_gene: TRBJ1-5; v_gene: TRBV19; CDR3aa: CASTKEQPIPHF; CDR3nt: TGTGCCAGTACAAAAGAACAGCCCATTCCACATTTT